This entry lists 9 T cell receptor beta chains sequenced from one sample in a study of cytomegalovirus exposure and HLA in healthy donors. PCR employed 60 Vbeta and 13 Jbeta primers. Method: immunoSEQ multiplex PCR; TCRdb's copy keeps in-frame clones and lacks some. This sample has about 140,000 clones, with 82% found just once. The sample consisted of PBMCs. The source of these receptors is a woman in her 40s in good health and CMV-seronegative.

The CDR3 DNA reads TGTGCCAGTAGTACAGCACAGGGGGCAAGAGGAACTGAAGCTTTCTTT. Translation gives CASSTAQGARGTEAFF. The chain recombines TRBV19 with TRBJ1-1, with TRBD1 identical over 9 bases. Germline-derived CDR1 and CDR2 are LNHDA and SQIVND (reference sequence). The CDR3 length is 16 residues. The V segment lost 4 bases and the J segment 5 bases; nucleotides outside the gene matches: 11.

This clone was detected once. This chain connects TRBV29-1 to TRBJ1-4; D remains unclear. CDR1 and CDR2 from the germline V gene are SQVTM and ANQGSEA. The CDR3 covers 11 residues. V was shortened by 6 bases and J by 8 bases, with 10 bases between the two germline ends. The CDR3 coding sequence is TGCAGCGTGGATGAGCGGGAAAAACTGTTTTTT. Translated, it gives CSVDEREKLFF.

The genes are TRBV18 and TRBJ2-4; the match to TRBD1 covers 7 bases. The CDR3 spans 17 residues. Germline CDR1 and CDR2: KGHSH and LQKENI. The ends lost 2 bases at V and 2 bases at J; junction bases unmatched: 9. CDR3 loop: CASSPIRGPISKNIQYF. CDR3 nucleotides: TGTGCCAGCTCACCAATAAGGGGGCCGATATCCAAAAACATTCAGTACTTC.

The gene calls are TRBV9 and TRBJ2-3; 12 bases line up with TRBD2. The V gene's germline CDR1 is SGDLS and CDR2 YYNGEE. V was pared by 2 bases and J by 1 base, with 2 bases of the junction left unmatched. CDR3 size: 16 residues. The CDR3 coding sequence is TGTGCCAGCAGCGTGAGACTAGCGGGGGGCACAGATACGCAGTATTTT. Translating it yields CASSVRLAGGTDTQYF.

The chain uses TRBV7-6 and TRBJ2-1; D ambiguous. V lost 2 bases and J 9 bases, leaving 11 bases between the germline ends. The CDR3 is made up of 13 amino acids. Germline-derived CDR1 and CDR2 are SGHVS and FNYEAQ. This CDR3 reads CASSLSQAVEQFF. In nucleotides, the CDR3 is TGTGCCAGCAGCTTAAGTCAAGCTGTTGAGCAGTTCTTC.

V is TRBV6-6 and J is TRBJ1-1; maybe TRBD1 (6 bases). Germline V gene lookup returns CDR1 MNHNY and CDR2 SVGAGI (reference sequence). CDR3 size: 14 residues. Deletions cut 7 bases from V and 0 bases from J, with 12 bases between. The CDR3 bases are TGTGCCAGCAAAAAAGGGGGAATGAACACTGAAGCTTTCTTT. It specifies CASKKGGMNTEAFF.

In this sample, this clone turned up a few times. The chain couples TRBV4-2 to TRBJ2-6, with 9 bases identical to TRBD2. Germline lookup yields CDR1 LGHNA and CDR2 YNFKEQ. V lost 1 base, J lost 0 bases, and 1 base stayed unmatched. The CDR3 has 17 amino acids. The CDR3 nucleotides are TGTGCCAGCAGCCAAGTAGCGGGGGTCTCTGGGGCCAACGTCCTGACTTTC. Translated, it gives CASSQVAGVSGANVLTF.

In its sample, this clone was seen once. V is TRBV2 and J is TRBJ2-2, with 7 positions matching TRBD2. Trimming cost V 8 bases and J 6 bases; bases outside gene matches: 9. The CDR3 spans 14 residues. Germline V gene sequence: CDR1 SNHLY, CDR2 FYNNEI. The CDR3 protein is CASSPSGPSGELFF. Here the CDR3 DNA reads TGTGCCAGCTCGCCTAGCGGACCCTCCGGGGAGCTGTTTTTT.

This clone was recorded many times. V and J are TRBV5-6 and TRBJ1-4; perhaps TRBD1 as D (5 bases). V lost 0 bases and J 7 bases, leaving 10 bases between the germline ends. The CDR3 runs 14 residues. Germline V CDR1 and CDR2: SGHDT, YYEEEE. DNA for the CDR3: TGTGCCAGCAGCTTGGGGGGACTGGGTGAAAAACTGTTTTTT. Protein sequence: CASSLGGLGEKLFF. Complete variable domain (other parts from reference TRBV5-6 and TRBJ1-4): DAGVTQSPTHLIKTRGQQVTLRCSPKSGHDTVSWYQQALGQGPQFIFQYYEEEERQRGNFPDRFSGHQFPNYSSELNVNALLLGDSALYLCASSLGGLGEKLFFGSGTQLSVL.